What follows are 7 T cell receptor beta chains derived from one specimen sequenced in a study of tumor and adjacent non-tumor tissue in lung cancer. This sample's RNA came from whole unsorted tissue. The library came from three nested PCR rounds adapted from ARM-PCR protocols. TCRdb reanalysed the multiplex PCR reads using MiXCR and keeps one entry per CDR3 protein. The table shows under 150,000 distinct CDR3 sequences, with 66% occurring only once. Sequencing used lung tumor tissue. These receptors originate from a man aged 55 to 69 with small cell lung cancer.

On this clonotype: A much larger clone differs from this one at a single base, so this may be a read error. The rearrangement uses TRBV29-1 and TRBJ2-3; D ambiguous. The CDR3 runs to 12 residues. Germline V gene lookup returns CDR1 SQVTM and CDR2 ANQGSEA. The CDR3: CSVVGVTETQYF. CDR3 nucleotide sequence: TGCAGCGTTGTCGGAGTTACAGAAACGCAGTATTTT.

This clonotype was recorded only once. The chain couples TRBV6-2 or TRBV6-3 to TRBJ1-2, with D hard to call. The V gene lost 2 bases and the J gene lost 8 bases, with 12 bases spanning the gap. Germline lookup yields CDR1 MNHEY and CDR2 SVGEGT. CDR3 size: 13 residues. CDR3 DNA sequence: TGTGCCAGCAGTTACCCCCCGATTGGGGGCTACACCTTC. Translated, it gives CASSYPPIGGYTF.

This clonotype was counted between two and nine times. The chain has TRBV20-1 and TRBJ2-3; D could derive from TRBD1 or TRBD2 (6 bases each). Germline V gene sequence: CDR1 DFQATT, CDR2 SNEGSKA (reference sequence). The CDR3 runs 13 residues. The V gene lost 5 bases and the J gene lost 1 base, with 10 bases spanning the gap. The CDR3 DNA follows: TGCAGTGCTTGGGGGGCTCGCACAGATACGCAGTATTTT. Its protein product is CSAWGARTDTQYF.

A note on this clonotype: An end of the junction differs from the germline gene, which may be a read error. The V gene is TRBV11-2, the J gene TRBJ2-3; maybe TRBD1 (6 bases). The germline V gene encodes CDR1 SGHAT and CDR2 FQNNGV. The CDR3 extends over 15 amino acids. The CDR3 coding sequence is TGTGCCAGCAGCTTAGGGGGGCTAGGCACAGGTACGCAGTATTTT. Translating it yields CASSLGGLGTGTQYF.

The chain couples TRBV28 to TRBJ1-5; D is ambiguous. This CDR3 comprises 13 residues. The germline gives CDR1 MDHEN, CDR2 SYDVKM. Trimming left V 5 bases short and J 7 bases short, with 12 bases between. The DNA of the CDR3 is TGTGCCAGCAGTGATGGACCGAAGCAGCCCCAGCATTTT. Its protein product is CASSDGPKQPQHF. Variable domain in full (rest from reference TRBV28 and TRBJ1-5): DVKVTQSSRYLVKRTGEKVFLECVQDMDHENMFWYRQDPGLGLRLIYFSYDVKMKEKGDIPEGYSVSREKKERFSLILESASTNQTSMYLCASSDGPKQPQHFGDGTRLSIL.

This clonotype appeared many times. V is TRBV29-1 and J is TRBJ1-1, with unresolved D. Germline CDR1 SQVTM, CDR2 ANQGSEA. V dropped 4 bases and J dropped 1 base, with 10 bases sitting between them. The CDR3 sequence is 13 residues long. The CDR3 sequence: CSVARSKNTEAFF. The CDR3 nucleotides read TGCAGCGTTGCCAGGTCGAAGAACACTGAAGCTTTCTTT. The full variable domain, its missing parts supplied by reference TRBV29-1 and TRBJ1-1, is SAVISQKPSRDICQRGTSLTIQCQVDSQVTMMFWYRQQPGQSLTLIATANQGSEATYESGFVIDKFPISRPNLTFSTLTVSNMSPEDSSIYLCSVARSKNTEAFFGQGTRLTVV.

This clonotype was seen many times. The J gene is TRBJ2-5, the V gene TRBV6-5; D uncertain. Per the germline V gene, CDR1 is MNHEY and CDR2 is SVGAGI. The CDR3 spans 13 residues. Trimming took off 0 bases at V and 1 base at J, with 3 bases between the two ends. The CDR3, as DNA: TGTGCCAGCAGTTACTCGTCCCAAGAGACCCAGTACTTC. It is translated as CASSYSSQETQYF.